These T cell receptor beta chains were read from a single sample in a study of T cell repertoires in cytomegalovirus infection. Each CDR3 protein is one row after TCRdb ran MiXCR on the reads. The sample contains over 300,000 distinct CDR3 sequences, about a sixth of which appear only once. The sequenced sample consisted of PBMCs. Receptor source: a human donor in good health (CMV status not recorded). Some clones in this sample may be carry-over from other donors' samples. The CDR3 runs from the conserved cysteine through the conserved F or W. A D gene is named only where the DNA matches it firmly. Size tells how often a clone was seen (once, few, many) or the class of an expanded clone, and some rows leave it out.

size	J	D	V	DNA	CDR3
NA	TRBJ2-6	TRBD1	TRBV5-1	TGCGCCAGCAGCTTGGAGGGACAGGGGAGCGGCGTCCTGACTTTC	CASSLEGQGSGVLTF
NA	TRBJ1-6	NA	TRBV20-1	TGCAGTGCTAGGGAGGGGGTTGGCAATTCACCCCTCCACTTT	CSAREGVGNSPLHF
NA	TRBJ1-1	NA	TRBV4-3	TGCGCCAGCAGCCAGTACTTGGTGAACACTGAAGCTTTCTTT	CASSQYLVNTEAFF
NA	TRBJ2-2	NA	TRBV6-2/TRBV6-3	TGTGCCAGCGGTTACTCGATACATTTAGAGGTTTTTGGGGAGCTGTTTTTT	CASGYSIHLEVFGELFF
few	TRBJ1-1	TRBD1	TRBV2	TGTGCCAGCAGCCCCCTGGGGGACAGGGACACTGAAGCTTTCTTT	CASSPLGDRDTEAFF
NA	TRBJ2-1	TRBD2	TRBV20-1	TGCAGTGCTGATGTGGGACTAGCGGGAATCAATGAGCAGTTCTTC	CSADVGLAGINEQFF
few	TRBJ2-7	NA	TRBV28	TGTGCCAGCAGTTTATGGGGGGCGGACTACGAGCAGTACTTC	CASSLWGADYEQYF
NA	TRBJ1-5	TRBD1	TRBV6-6	TGTGCCAGCCAATATACGGGACAGGGAAATCAGCCCCAGCATTTT	CASQYTGQGNQPQHF
few	TRBJ2-3	TRBD1	TRBV10-3	TGTGCCATCAGTGAAGCCGGGACAGGGTTGGGAGATACGCAGTATTTT	CAISEAGTGLGDTQYF
many	TRBJ1-1	NA	TRBV7-9	TGTGCCAGCAGCTCTACAGGGATAGGGTTTGGCACTGAAGCTTTCTTT	CASSSTGIGFGTEAFF
few	TRBJ2-3	NA	TRBV4-1	TGCGCCAGCAGCCCCTCGTCAGGGTACGATACGCAGTATTTT	CASSPSSGYDTQYF
NA	TRBJ2-3	TRBD2	TRBV12-3/TRBV12-4	TGTGCCAGCAGTTTAGGAGGGACTAGCGGCGGTCGAGATACGCAGTATTTT	CASSLGGTSGGRDTQYF